The rows below give T cell receptor beta chains drawn from one sample of a study of OX40 agonist ivuxolimab in advanced cancers. Generated by immunoSEQ multiplex PCR, the TCRdb table keeps only in-frame clones and is missing some. The sample shows 70,000 to 75,000 clones, roughly 86% of them seen only once. This sample comprised CD4+ or CD8+ T cells sorted from blood, obtained in a trial of the OX40 agonist ivuxolimab. All receptors come from an adult with an advanced solid tumor such as melanoma, head and neck, liver or kidney cancer. Each CDR3 is given with its conserved first and last residue. A D gene is named only where the DNA matches it firmly. Where a row states a size, it is once, few, many or the class of an expanded clone; other rows omit it.

v_gene	j_gene	d_gene	abundance	CDR3aa	CDR3nt
TRBV7-2	TRBJ1-5	TRBD1	few	CASSSTGGQPQHF	TGTGCCAGCAGCTCCACAGGGGGCCAGCCCCAGCATTTT
TRBV10-3	TRBJ2-7	TRBD1	.	CAISRDRSTYEQYF	TGTGCCATCAGTCGGGACAGGTCTACCTACGAGCAGTACTTC
TRBV4-1	TRBJ2-3	.	few	CASSREPFGTGATRVTYF	.
TRBV5-1	TRBJ2-1	.	few	CASSLDPSGSYNEQFF	TGCGCCAGCAGCTTGGATCCGAGTGGGTCCTACAATGAGCAGTTCTTC
TRBV4-2	TRBJ2-3	TRBD1	.	CASSQVDRGLFTDTQYF	TGTGCCAGCAGCCAGGTTGACAGGGGGCTTTTCACAGATACGCAGTATTTT
TRBV18	TRBJ2-7	TRBD2	.	CASSAPGTTYEQYF	TGTGCCAGCTCCGCCCCCGGGACTACCTACGAGCAGTACTTC
TRBV29-1	TRBJ1-2	.	.	CSVEGSYTF	TGCAGCGTTGAAGGAAGCTACACCTTC
TRBV7-9	TRBJ2-1	.	.	CASSLGQGAKFF	TGTGCCAGCAGCTTAGGGCAAGGGGCCAAGTTCTTC
TRBV2	TRBJ2-3	TRBD2	.	CASSEELAGEDTQYF	TGTGCCAGCAGTGAAGAACTAGCGGGAGAAGATACGCAGTATTTT
TRBV2	TRBJ2-2	TRBD1	.	CASLLGQGNTGELFF	TGTGCCAGCTTGTTAGGACAGGGGAACACCGGGGAGCTGTTTTTT
TRBV7-9	TRBJ2-1	TRBD2	.	CASSYLAGTNEQFF	TGTGCCAGCAGCTACTTAGCGGGTACGAATGAGCAGTTCTTC
TRBV28	TRBJ1-3	.	.	CASSTQGYGNTIYF	TGTGCCAGCAGCACTCAGGGTTACGGAAACACCATATATTTT
TRBV19	TRBJ1-2	TRBD1	.	CASSLRPPGQGGYGYTF	TGTGCCAGTAGTCTCCGACCCCCGGGACAGGGAGGATATGGCTACACCTTC
TRBV6-5	TRBJ1-5	.	.	CASSYSNWGNQPQHF	TGTGCCAGCAGTTACTCGAACTGGGGCAATCAGCCCCAGCATTTT
TRBV7-9	TRBJ2-1	TRBD1	.	CASRWTGGANSNEQFF	TGTGCCAGCAGATGGACAGGGGGCGCGAATAGTAATGAGCAGTTCTTC
TRBV5-4	TRBJ1-4	.	.	CASSLLEGGEKLFF	TGTGCCAGCAGCTTACTCGAGGGCGGGGAAAAACTGTTTTTT